This TCR beta chain was profiled in a study of prognosis after radiotherapy for stage I lung cancer. At least ten counts were recorded for this clonotype. Genomic DNA was the source, and TCR beta CDR3 was amplified from it by two-round multiplex PCR. The first PCR round targeted every TRBV and TRBJ gene with specific primers. TCRdb itself ran the multiplex PCR reads through MiXCR, one entry per CDR3 protein. In the table there are 25,000 to 35,000 distinct CDR3 sequences, approximately 44% of which are singletons. V dropped 5 bases and J dropped 8 bases, with 27 bases sitting between them. Germline assignment: CDR1 DFQATT and CDR2 SNEGSKA (reference sequence). This CDR3 is built from 16 residues.

The sequences come from PBMCs, collected before or after stereotactic body radiation therapy (not recorded which). The chain couples TRBV20-1 to TRBJ1-2; D is undetermined. The sequence was collected from a donor over 45 with non-small cell lung cancer. CDR3 residues: CSADTSSLFSLDGYTF. The CDR3 DNA follows: TGCAGTGCTGACACCAGCTCGTTGTTTAGTTTGGACGGCTACACCTTC.